This T cell receptor beta chain was identified during a study of blood T cell repertoires in COVID-19. Study information: PBMCs, B-cell-depleted T cells, or T cells provided the cDNA or gDNA that made up the material.

This clone has just one count. Original methodology: Nucleated cell number was recorded as an estimate derived from reference gene primer amplification. Sequenced by immunoSEQ multiplex PCR; TCRdb stores in-frame clones only, minus some. The V and J calls and clone size are taken from that table; D and trimming were inferred from the DNA. The repertoire holds fewer than 250,000 clones, with 80% to 90% as singletons. This clonotype was obtained from a man aged 30 to 39 with acute or convalescent COVID-19. The sample comprised peripheral blood.

The CDR3: CASNLQGGPNYGYTF. CDR3 sequence (DNA): TGTGCCAGCAACCTACAGGGGGGGCCGAACTATGGCTACACCTTC. V usage is TRBV2 and J usage is TRBJ1-2, with TRBD1 identical over 8 bases. This CDR3 is 15 amino acids long. The trim removed 7 bases at V and 2 bases at J, leaving 9 bases unmatched. From germline, CDR1 is SNHLY and CDR2 FYNNEI. The complete variable domain, with remaining parts taken from reference TRBV2 and TRBJ1-2, reads EPEVTQTPSHQVTQMGQEVILRCVPISNHLYFYWYRQILGQKVEFLVSFYNNEISEKSEIFDDQFSVERPDGSNFTLKIRSTKLEDSAMYFCASNLQGGPNYGYTFGSGTRLTVV.